The 14 T cell receptor beta chains given below trace back to one sample, sequenced in a study of early T cells in non-severe SARS-CoV-2 infection. TCRdb re-analysed the 5' RACE reads in MiXCR, keeping a single row per CDR3 protein. Among 60,000 or so distinct CDR3 sequences, about 12% were seen once, and the ten largest hold 2.9%. Sequences were obtained from whole blood. All receptors come from an adult who was a healthcare worker with PCR-confirmed SARS-CoV-2 infection or an uninfected control (not recorded which).

This clonotype has a count of ten or more. The chain links TRBV3-1 to TRBJ1-1; possibly TRBD1 for D (6 bases). CDR1 and CDR2 (germline): LGHDT, YNNKEL (reference sequence). The CDR3 runs 15 residues. V lost 1 base, J lost 4 bases, and 13 bases lay in between. The CDR3 loop is CASSQGAGATTEAFF. The CDR3 coding sequence is TGTGCCAGCAGCCAAGGTGCGGGGGCGACCACTGAAGCTTTCTTT. The full variable domain, in which reference TRBV3-1 and TRBJ1-1 provide the parts outside the CDR3, is DTAVSQTPKYLVTQMGNDKSIKCEQNLGHDTMYWYKQDSKKFLKIMFSYNNKELIINETVPNRFSPKSPDKAHLNLHINSLELGDSAVYFCASSQGAGATTEAFFGQGTRLTVV.

Of note for this clonotype: This may arise from a read error, as a much more abundant clone is one base away. J is TRBJ2-1 and V is TRBV7-6, with 10 positions matching TRBD2. This CDR3 has 17 residues. CDR1 is SGHVS, CDR2 FNYEAQ, per germline. V shed 5 bases and J 7 bases; nucleotides not matched to a gene: 14. The CDR3 DNA reads as TGTGCCAGCAGCCTGGGTATCCTAGCGGGAGTTCGGAATGAGCAGTTCTTC. It codes for CASSLGILAGVRNEQFF.

This clonotype was seen a handful of times. This chain joins TRBV7-6 and TRBJ2-2, with a possible D match to TRBD1 (6 bases). The CDR3 length is 15 residues. Germline CDR1 is SGHVS and CDR2 is FNYEAQ. The V gene lost 3 bases and the J gene lost 4 bases, with 12 bases spanning the gap. CDR3 bases: TGTGCCAGCAGCTTGGGACACTCGAGCACCGGGGAGCTGTTTTTT. Protein sequence: CASSLGHSSTGELFF.

At least ten counts were recorded for this clonotype. CDR3 region: CASSQHGGKPYEQYF. In nucleotides, the CDR3 is TGTGCCAGCAGCCAACATGGTGGGAAGCCATACGAGCAGTACTTC. The J gene is TRBJ2-7, the V gene TRBV3-1; the D is unclear. The CDR3 has 15 residues. Per germline, CDR1 LGHDT and CDR2 YNNKEL (reference sequence). V lost 2 bases, J lost 4 bases, and 15 bases lay in between.

In this sample, this clonotype turned up a few times. CDR3 coding DNA: TGCGCCAGCAGCTTCCCACGGACGGGGAAATCCTACGAGCAGTACTTC. This codes for CASSFPRTGKSYEQYF. The genes are TRBV5-1 and TRBJ2-7; possible D gene TRBD2, 5 bases. Germline V gene lookup returns CDR1 SGHRS and CDR2 YFSETQ. This CDR3 region has 16 residues. V was clipped by 2 bases and J by 1 base, with 16 bases between them.

This clonotype was counted at least ten times. The V and J genes are TRBV29-1 and TRBJ2-1; D is uncertain. The CDR3 spans 11 residues. Germline V CDR1 and CDR2: SQVTM, ANQGSEA. V lost 6 bases and J 3 bases, leaving 6 bases between the germline ends. CDR3 protein: CSVANYNEQFF. DNA of the CDR3: TGCAGCGTCGCGAACTACAATGAGCAGTTCTTC.

V is TRBV9 and J is TRBJ2-7; D might be TRBD1 (6 bases). Trimming removed 1 base at V and 6 bases at J, with 11 bases between. In germline, CDR1 is SGDLS, CDR2 YYNGEE. This CDR3 has 13 amino acids. CDR3 coding DNA: TGTGCCAGCAGCGTAACAGGGAGCGGCGAGCAGTACTTC. Its translation: CASSVTGSGEQYF.

This clonotype was found many times. The chain uses TRBV7-3 and TRBJ2-2; D unclear. This CDR3 has 14 amino acids. Germline CDR1 is SGHTA and CDR2 is FQGTGA. With 2 bases removed from V and 3 bases from J, the gap between germline ends came to 7 bases. CDR3: CASSLALDTGELFF. In DNA, the CDR3 is TGTGCCAGCAGCTTAGCCCTAGACACCGGGGAGCTGTTTTTT.

The chain joins TRBV30 to TRBJ1-2, with D perhaps matching TRBD1 (6 bases). Germline CDR1 GTSNPN, CDR2 SVGIG (reference sequence). This CDR3 spans 13 amino acids. Trimming pared 4 bases from V and 6 bases from J, leaving 15 bases between. CDR3 region: CAWTDWGLDGYTF. DNA for the CDR3: TGTGCCTGGACCGACTGGGGGCTGGATGGCTACACCTTC.

The table lists this clonotype with a few counts. The V call is TRBV5-1, the J call TRBJ2-7, with D uncertain. Trimming took 3 bases from V and 7 from J, leaving 14 bases between them. The CDR3 has 13 residues. CDR1 SGHRS and CDR2 YFSETQ come from the germline V gene. The CDR3 nucleotides are TGCGCCAGCAGCTCCCAGACCTCTACAGAGCAGTACTTC. It is translated as CASSSQTSTEQYF.

The V gene is TRBV28, the J gene TRBJ2-5; 7 bases agree with TRBD1. The ends lost 6 bases at V and 4 bases at J; junction bases unmatched: 11. CDR3 length: 15 residues. Germline CDR1 and CDR2: MDHEN and SYDVKM. The CDR3 DNA reads as TGTGCCAGCAGCTATACAGGGGTATATCGAGAGACCCAGTACTTC. Translated: CASSYTGVYRETQYF.

This clonotype was counted at least ten times. The chain employs TRBV9 and TRBJ2-1; D is undetermined. Between the trimmed V and J ends, which lost 4 bases and 9 bases, there was a span of 11 bases. The CDR3 has 12 amino acids. Germline values: CDR1 SGDLS, CDR2 YYNGEE. The CDR3 DNA is TGTGCCAGCAGCCCCGTCTTGGGTGAGCAGTTCTTC. Translation gives CASSPVLGEQFF.

This sequence joins TRBV6-5 and TRBJ1-2; D remains unclear. Trimming left V 4 bases short and J 1 base short, with 13 bases between. Germline CDR1 reads MNHEY; CDR2 reads SVGAGI. There are 15 residues in the CDR3. Here the CDR3 reads CASSSQPGFNYGYTF. The CDR3 bases are TGTGCCAGCAGTTCCCAACCGGGATTTAACTATGGCTACACCTTC.

The chain has TRBV12-3 or TRBV12-4 and TRBJ2-7, with TRBD1 matching over 7 bases. V was pared by 6 bases and J by 7 bases, with 9 bases of the junction left unmatched. The CDR3 totals 13 residues. The CDR3 nucleotides are TGTGCCAGCAGGCCCCCGACAGGGATTGAGCAGTACTTC. Protein: CASRPPTGIEQYF.